Below, 20 T cell receptor beta chains from the same sample are listed, as sequenced in a study of blood T cell repertoires in COVID-19. TCRdb's copy holds only in-frame clones and misses some; the assay was immunoSEQ multiplex PCR. This table holds some 280,000 clones, around 86% found once. Sample: peripheral blood. Receptor source: a young woman with active or convalescent COVID-19.

This chain joins TRBV21-1 and TRBJ2-7; TRBD2 reflects the table's D call only, with no check against the DNA. TRBV21-1 is a pseudogene. This CDR3 is built from 14 residues. CDR3 sequence: CASSLLGEPYEQYF. Here the CDR3 DNA reads TGTGCCAGCAGCTTGCTAGGCGAGCCCTACGAGCAGTACTTC.

The gene calls are TRBV5-1 and TRBJ1-4; 8 nucleotides line up with TRBD1. This CDR3 region has 18 residues. V was clipped by 2 bases and J by 3 bases; unmatched bases: 12. Per germline, CDR1 SGHRS and CDR2 YFSETQ. Written as DNA, the CDR3 is TGCGCCAGCAGCTTTCAGAGTCGGACAGGGTCTTCTAATGAAAAACTGTTTTTT. This translates into CASSFQSRTGSSNEKLFF.

This chain connects TRBV6-5 to TRBJ1-2, with D possibly matching TRBD1 (5 bases). Germline CDR1 MNHEY, CDR2 SVGAGI. The CDR3 loop spans 14 amino acids. Trimming removed 2 bases from V and 2 bases from J, with 9 bases in between. DNA for the CDR3: TGTGCCAGCAGTTACGGTGGGGCGAACTATGGCTACACCTTC. As protein: CASSYGGANYGYTF.

The V and J genes are TRBV21-1 and TRBJ1-1; the table gives TRBD1 as D, unverified against the DNA. TRBV21-1 is deemed a pseudogene. The CDR3 consists of 17 residues. The CDR3 DNA sequence: TGTGCCAGCAGCACCAAGGACAGGGGGCTTCTGGGCACTGAAGCTTTCTTT. Translating it yields CASSTKDRGLLGTEAFF.

The chain's CDR3 is CASSVMTDQETQYF. CDR3 DNA sequence: TGTGCCAGCAGTGTTATGACAGATCAAGAGACCCAGTACTTC. The chain combines TRBV2 with TRBJ2-5; D possibly corresponds to TRBD1 (5 bases). With 4 bases removed from V and 2 bases from J, the gap between germline ends came to 11 bases. This CDR3 comprises 14 residues. Germline CDR1 SNHLY, CDR2 FYNNEI.

The chain combines TRBV5-4 with TRBJ1-2; 7 nucleotides match TRBD1. This CDR3 is 13 amino acids long. The ends lost 0 bases at V and 8 bases at J; junction bases unmatched: 4. Germline CDR1 reads SGHNT; CDR2 reads YYREEE (reference sequence). CDR3 region: CASSLVGTVGYTF. CDR3 DNA sequence: TGTGCCAGCAGCTTGGTCGGGACAGTAGGCTACACCTTC.

The chain carries TRBV7-2 and TRBJ2-7; 7 positions match TRBD2. The trim removed 4 bases at V and 5 bases at J, leaving 5 bases unmatched. The CDR3 consists of 13 residues. The V gene's germline CDR1 is SGHTA and CDR2 FQGNSA. For the CDR3, the DNA is TGTGCCAGCAGCTCCCGACTAGCCCACGAGCAGTACTTC. Translated, it gives CASSSRLAHEQYF.

The rearrangement joins TRBV10-3 to TRBJ1-4; weak D call: TRBD1 (5 bases). This CDR3 comprises 11 residues. From germline, CDR1 is ENHRY and CDR2 SYGVKD. Trimming took 6 bases from V and 7 from J, leaving 6 bases between them. The DNA for the CDR3 is TGTGCCATCAGACAGGCTGAAAAACTGTTTTTT. Its translation: CAIRQAEKLFF.

This clone appeared a single time. The J gene is TRBJ2-7, the V gene TRBV28; 7 nucleotides match TRBD1. With 6 bases clipped from V and 3 bases from J, the junction kept 2 bases outside the gene matches. This CDR3 contains 12 residues. The germline V gene has CDR1 MDHEN and CDR2 SYDVKM. CDR3 amino acids: CASRGDSYEQYF. CDR3 in DNA: TGTGCCAGCAGAGGGGACAGCTACGAGCAGTACTTC.

This clone was seen a handful of times. V usage is TRBV10-2 and J usage is TRBJ1-5, with D maybe TRBD1 (6 bases). CDR1 is WSHSY and CDR2 is SAAADI in the germline V gene. This CDR3 has 14 amino acids. V was clipped by 4 bases and J by 4 bases, with 11 bases between them. CDR3 region: CASSGRDINQPQHF. The CDR3 region has the DNA TGCGCCAGCAGTGGCCGGGACATTAATCAGCCCCAGCATTTT.

This clone appeared a few times. The J gene is TRBJ1-6, the V gene TRBV19; D uncertain. Germline-derived CDR1 and CDR2 are LNHDA and SQIVND (reference sequence). The CDR3 consists of 13 residues. Trimming took 6 bases from V and 8 from J, leaving 11 bases between them. As DNA, the CDR3 is TGTGCCAGTAGACGAAAGCCTGATTCACCCCTCCACTTT. Protein: CASRRKPDSPLHF.

CDR3 DNA sequence: TGTGCCAGCAGTCGCCTCGCAGGGGGTCCGCAGTATTTT. This encodes CASSRLAGGPQYF. This chain links TRBV28 with TRBJ2-3; 7 nucleotides align to TRBD1. V shed 5 bases and J 10 bases; nucleotides not matched to a gene: 9. The CDR3 spans 13 residues. Germline V gives CDR1 MDHEN, CDR2 SYDVKM. The full variable domain, completed using reference TRBV28 and TRBJ2-3, is DVKVTQSSRYLVKRTGEKVFLECVQDMDHENMFWYRQDPGLGLRLIYFSYDVKMKEKGDIPEGYSVSREKKERFSLILESASTNQTSMYLCASSRLAGGPQYFGPGTRLTVL.

CDR3 sequence: CASKNLGSGTQYF. The DNA of the CDR3 is TGTGCCAGCAAAAACTTAGGGAGCGGTACGCAGTATTTT. V usage is TRBV7-3 and J usage is TRBJ2-3; D perhaps matches TRBD2 (5 bases). V shed 7 bases and J shed 8 bases, with 16 bases lying between them. The CDR3 consists of 13 residues. Looked up from germline, CDR1 is SGHTA and CDR2 is FQGTGA.

The chain couples TRBV28 to TRBJ1-2; possibly TRBD1 for D (6 bases). The germline V and J ends were trimmed by 5 bases and 6 bases, with 19 bases remaining between them. The CDR3 extends over 15 amino acids. Germline CDR1 MDHEN, CDR2 SYDVKM. The CDR3: CASSTKWDTGNGYTF. The CDR3 bases are TGTGCCAGCAGTACAAAATGGGACACCGGAAATGGCTACACCTTC.

The CDR3 DNA follows: TGTGCCAGCAGTTTACGGGGGTATAGCAATCAGCCCCAGCATTTT. Encoded protein: CASSLRGYSNQPQHF. The chain recombines TRBV28 with TRBJ1-5; TRBD1 is a possible D gene (5 bases). Germline V gene data show CDR1 as MDHEN and CDR2 as SYDVKM. Trimming took 2 bases from V and 0 from J, leaving 8 bases between them. The CDR3 has 15 residues. The full variable domain, completed using reference TRBV28 and TRBJ1-5, is DVKVTQSSRYLVKRTGEKVFLECVQDMDHENMFWYRQDPGLGLRLIYFSYDVKMKEKGDIPEGYSVSREKKERFSLILESASTNQTSMYLCASSLRGYSNQPQHFGDGTRLSIL.

The V gene is TRBV9, the J gene TRBJ2-7, with no clear D. The germline V and J ends were trimmed by 0 bases and 0 bases, with 10 bases remaining between them. CDR3 size: 15 residues. The germline V gene encodes CDR1 SGDLS and CDR2 YYNGEE. Here the CDR3 reads CASSVGGSPSYEQYF. The CDR3 coding sequence is TGTGCCAGCAGCGTAGGAGGTAGCCCCTCCTACGAGCAGTACTTC.

The chain links TRBV6-2 or TRBV6-3 to TRBJ2-7, with a tentative D call TRBD1 (6 bases). The CDR3 is 16 amino acids. Trimming pared 6 bases from V and 0 bases from J, leaving 18 bases between. Germline CDR1 MNHEY, CDR2 SVGEGT. In nucleotides, the CDR3 is TGTGCCAGCAGCCGAATCCAGGGGCCGAGCTCCTACGAGCAGTACTTC. Translated, it gives CASSRIQGPSSYEQYF.

This rearrangement joins TRBV6-5 to TRBJ1-2; a possible D gene is TRBD1 (5 bases). V shed 7 bases and J shed 6 bases, with 21 bases lying between them. Germline assignment: CDR1 MNHEY and CDR2 SVGAGI. This CDR3 spans 15 amino acids. CDR3 sequence: CASTRIRGTGNGYTF. CDR3 DNA: TGTGCCAGCACTAGGATTAGGGGTACGGGTAATGGCTACACCTTC.

This clone is a singleton in its sample. The chain employs TRBV30 and TRBJ2-2, with TRBD2 matching over 14 bases. The V gene end was trimmed by 2 bases and the J gene end by 1 base; junction bases not matched to a gene: 3. CDR1 and CDR2 (germline): GTSNPN, SVGIG (reference sequence). The CDR3 is 17 residues long. The CDR3, as DNA: TGTGCCTGGAGTTGGGGACTAGCGGGGGTGAACACCGGGGAGCTGTTTTTT. As protein: CAWSWGLAGVNTGELFF.

The rearrangement uses TRBV6-5 and TRBJ1-2; D might be TRBD1 (6 bases). V was pared by 6 bases and J by 8 bases, with 22 bases between. The CDR3 runs 15 residues. Germline lookup yields CDR1 MNHEY and CDR2 SVGAGI. The CDR3 DNA is TGTGCCAGCAGCAGTGGCAGGGGACAATCTGGCGGCTACACCTTC. Encoded protein: CASSSGRGQSGGYTF.